This entry features one T cell receptor (beta chain) sequence. This specimen belongs to a study of sequential checkpoint blockade in melanoma. For the study at large: Patients were randomized 1:1 to nivolumab-then-ipilimumab or ipilimumab-then-nivolumab first-line.

Losses at the gene ends were 0 bases for V and 6 bases for J; bases not matched to a gene: 8. The CDR3 length is 15 residues. CDR1 is MNHNY and CDR2 is SVGAGI in the germline V gene (reference sequence). The sample's treatment: randomized to nivolumab then ipilimumab (arm A) or the reverse (arm B). Assay: immunoSEQ multiplex PCR; the TCRdb copy retains only in-frame clones and omits some. The table records about 20,000 clones, 75% to 85% of them present only once. The sequence was obtained from a human donor with melanoma. The chain carries TRBV6-6 and TRBJ2-7; 7 positions match TRBD2. This specimen was CD8+ T cells sorted from blood (inferred from file names), taken from a patient given nivolumab and ipilimumab in sequence. The DNA of the CDR3 is TGTGCCAGCAGTTACTCCGAGCGGGGTCGGTCCGAGCAGTACTTC. It encodes CASSYSERGRSEQYF.